Each of the 18 T cell receptor beta chains below was sequenced from the same sample in a study of post-analysis software for immune sequencing data (dated by TCRdb to 2015 to 2017). Receptor amplification or capture employed PCR. Instrument used: Illumina HiSeq 2500. Unique molecular identifiers were incorporated into TCR beta cDNA libraries to reduce PCR and sequencing biases. Using fastp at Q25 and MiXCR, TCRdb reprocessed the public reads and kept productive beta chains. Entries are consolidated by CDR3 protein sequence, retaining the most common genes and DNA. This sample holds about 760,000 distinct CDR3 sequences; just under 30% were observed only once. The leading ten clones occupy roughly 0.53% of the sample. Their recognized antigens are unknown. Results the study describes overall, beyond this receptor: Significantly higher frequencies in patients than in controls were found for about five TRBV segments, including TRBV5-6, TRBV5-1 and TRBV20-1.

The sequencing sample was made of blood. The receptors stem from a girl aged 5-17 years with multiple sclerosis.

The chain couples TRBV29-1 to TRBJ2-6, with D possibly TRBD1 on 6 matching bases. Germline lookup yields CDR1 SQVTM and CDR2 ANQGSEA. The CDR3 has 16 residues. Trimming cost V 0 bases and J 0 bases, with 9 bases left between them. CDR3 DNA sequence: TGCAGCGTTGAAGATTCGACAGGCTCTGGGGCCAACGTCCTGACTTTC. It codes for CSVEDSTGSGANVLTF.

The chain employs TRBV6-6 and TRBJ2-5; 10 bases fit TRBD1. Germline V gene data show CDR1 as MNHNY and CDR2 as SVGAGI (reference sequence). The CDR3 is made up of 15 amino acids. Unmatched junction bases numbered 8, after V lost 4 bases and J lost 6 bases. CDR3 sequence reads: CASSFAGQGVKTQYF. CDR3 DNA: TGTGCCAGCAGTTTCGCCGGACAGGGGGTCAAGACCCAGTACTTC.

This clonotype was counted only a few times. CDR3 bases: TGCAGCGTTCCCTGGACTAGCGGGAGGGCCTACGGCAGGGATACGCAGTATTTT. The encoded protein is CSVPWTSGRAYGRDTQYF. The chain recombines TRBV29-1 with TRBJ2-3; 15 bases are a match to TRBD2. The CDR3 spans 18 residues. Germline lookup yields CDR1 SQVTM and CDR2 ANQGSEA. The J segment lost 6 bases and the V segment lost 5 bases, leaving 15 bases of the junction unmatched.

The rearrangement uses TRBV19 and TRBJ1-5; TRBD1 matches at 8 bases. The trim removed 6 bases at V and 2 bases at J, leaving 6 bases unmatched. Germline CDR1 LNHDA, CDR2 SQIVND (reference sequence). The CDR3 has 15 amino acids. DNA for the CDR3: TGTGCCAGTAGAATACAGGGGGTTCGCAATCAGCCCCAGCATTTT. Amino acid sequence: CASRIQGVRNQPQHF.

In its sample, this clonotype was seen a few times. CDR3 sequence reads: CASSLNYGPSNEQFF. DNA for the CDR3: TGTGCCAGCAGTTTAAATTACGGGCCTTCTAATGAGCAGTTCTTC. J is TRBJ2-1 and V is TRBV12-3 or TRBV12-4; D is ambiguous. The length of the CDR3 is 15 residues. V gave up 2 bases and J gave up 7 bases, with 15 bases separating them.

This clonotype was counted between two and nine times. The J gene is TRBJ1-1, the V gene TRBV12-3 or TRBV12-4; D is possibly TRBD1 (6 bases). The CDR3 totals 14 residues. Trimming removed 5 bases from V and 11 bases from J, with 21 bases in between. The CDR3 region has the DNA TGTGCCAGCAGTCCTAGGGGGTTCGGGGGGTGGGCTTTCTTT. Its translation: CASSPRGFGGWAFF.

This clonotype was seen a few times. The chain joins TRBV29-1 to TRBJ2-7; 11 nucleotides match TRBD1. The CDR3 has 17 residues. V was clipped by 7 bases and J by 0 bases; unmatched bases: 14. Germline-derived CDR1 and CDR2 are SQVTM and ANQGSEA. The CDR3 coding sequence is TGCAGCGCCCTAAGTAGCGCGGACAGGGGGCTCTCCTACGAGCAGTACTTC. It yields the protein CSALSSADRGLSYEQYF.

The chain is built from TRBV27 and TRBJ2-7; D may match TRBD1 or TRBD2 (5 bases each). Trimming removed 5 bases at V and 1 base at J, with 24 bases between. The germline gives CDR1 MNHEY, CDR2 SMNVEV (reference sequence). The CDR3 sequence is 18 residues long. CDR3: CASSAGTAVPRASYEQYF. CDR3 nucleotides: TGTGCCAGCAGTGCCGGGACCGCAGTTCCTAGGGCGTCCTACGAGCAGTACTTC.

The V call is TRBV5-1, the J call TRBJ1-5; D remains ambiguous. CDR1 and CDR2 from the germline V gene are SGHRS and YFSETQ. The CDR3 is 15 amino acids. The germline V and J ends were trimmed by 4 bases and 1 base, with 12 bases remaining between them. In nucleotides, the CDR3 is TGCGCCAGCAGCGCGGCCCCGGGGAGCAATCAGCCCCAGCATTTT. Translated: CASSAAPGSNQPQHF.

The sample holds a few counts of this clonotype. V is TRBV7-2 and J is TRBJ2-3; TRBD2 agrees at 8 bases. V trimming: 5 bases; J trimming: 0 bases; junction bases outside the gene matches: 16. Germline values: CDR1 SGHTA, CDR2 FQGNSA. The CDR3 contains 19 residues. The DNA for the CDR3 is TGTGCCAGCAGCGCCCTCGGAGCGGGAGACACCTCTAGCACAGATACGCAGTATTTT. It is translated as CASSALGAGDTSSTDTQYF.

This clonotype was counted at least ten times. V gene TRBV29-1 combines with J gene TRBJ2-5; D might be TRBD2 (6 bases). The CDR3 covers 13 residues. With 6 bases removed from V and 2 bases from J, the gap between germline ends came to 13 bases. Germline V gives CDR1 SQVTM, CDR2 ANQGSEA. CDR3 in amino acids: CSVAGRGQETQYF. CDR3 nucleotide sequence: TGCAGCGTGGCCGGGCGGGGACAAGAGACCCAGTACTTC.

This chain joins TRBV29-1 and TRBJ2-5; no reliable D call. Deletions cut 6 bases from V and 5 bases from J, with 10 bases between. The CDR3 sequence is 11 residues long. Looked up from germline, CDR1 is SQVTM and CDR2 is ANQGSEA. The CDR3, as DNA: TGCAGCGTCCCACTGGGGGAGACCCAGTACTTC. Its translation: CSVPLGETQYF.

This clonotype has only a few counts. The chain links TRBV9 to TRBJ2-2; D is perhaps TRBD1 (6 bases). Looked up from germline, CDR1 is SGDLS and CDR2 is YYNGEE. The CDR3 runs to 15 residues. Trimming took 4 bases from V and 7 from J, leaving 17 bases between them. This chain's CDR3 is CASSPVWGLVGELFF. Here the CDR3 DNA reads TGTGCCAGCAGCCCAGTGTGGGGGCTGGTCGGGGAGCTGTTTTTT. The entire variable domain, with the rest obtained from reference TRBV9 and TRBJ2-2, is as follows: DSGVTQTPKHLITATGQRVTLRCSPRSGDLSVYWYQQSLDQGLQFLIQYYNGEERAKGNILERFSAQQFPDLHSELNLSSLELGDSALYFCASSPVWGLVGELFFGEGSRLTVL.

The chain is built from TRBV28 and TRBJ2-1; TRBD2 matches 10 bases. The CDR3 spans 17 residues. CDR1 MDHEN and CDR2 SYDVKM come from the germline V gene. Germline trimming cut 3 bases from V and 4 bases from J; bases unmatched to any gene: 9. The CDR3 loop reads CASSFLPGTSVYNEQFF. In DNA form, the CDR3 reads TGTGCCAGCAGTTTCCTACCCGGGACTAGCGTATACAATGAGCAGTTCTTC.

The gene calls are TRBV9 and TRBJ1-5, with 12 bases that match TRBD1. The germline V gene encodes CDR1 SGDLS and CDR2 YYNGEE. The ends lost 3 bases at V and 5 bases at J; junction bases unmatched: 6. This CDR3 is 16 amino acids long. The chain's CDR3 is CASSDGTGGPDQPQHF. CDR3 nucleotide sequence: TGTGCCAGCAGCGACGGGACAGGGGGCCCGGATCAGCCCCAGCATTTT.

This clonotype turned up a few times. The rearrangement uses TRBV20-1 and TRBJ2-3, with 10 bases fitting TRBD2. Per the germline V gene, CDR1 is DFQATT and CDR2 is SNEGSKA (reference sequence). J was trimmed by 0 bases and V by 0 bases; bases with no gene match: 3. The CDR3 runs 16 residues. The CDR3 is CSARETSGRSTDTQYF. CDR3 in DNA: TGCAGTGCTAGAGAGACTAGCGGGCGAAGCACAGATACGCAGTATTTT.

The chain employs TRBV12-3 or TRBV12-4 and TRBJ2-3; D may be TRBD2 (6 bases). Trimming cost V 6 bases and J 8 bases, with 21 bases left between them. The CDR3 has 15 residues. The CDR3 sequence is CASSSAGLNFGTQYF. The CDR3 DNA reads TGTGCCAGCAGCAGCGCGGGACTGAACTTTGGTACGCAGTATTTT.

The chain combines TRBV6-2 or TRBV6-3 with TRBJ2-4; D gene uncertain. V was shortened by 2 bases and J by 6 bases, with 8 bases between the two germline ends. The CDR3 is made up of 13 amino acids. The germline CDR1 and CDR2 sequences are MNHEY and SVGEGT. The CDR3 DNA follows: TGTGCCAGCAGTTACGGCCTTAGAAACATTCAGTACTTC. Protein sequence: CASSYGLRNIQYF.